Following are 29 T cell receptor beta chains from one sample sequenced in a study of blood T cell repertoires in COVID-19 (dated by TCRdb to between 2020 and 2021). Receptor libraries were prepared by the immunoSEQ multiplex PCR assay. TCRdb carries this immuneACCESS record with in-frame sequences only. Its versions omit some clonotypes, under half of them owing to an unresolved V gene in the studies checked, with the rest unexplained. For this sample there are fewer than 400,000 clones; over 75% appear just once. The ten biggest clones cover over 2% of the sample. Sequencing was carried out using PBMCs or T cells enriched from blood (not recorded which). Receptor source: a man aged 25-40 years who had recovered from COVID-19.

The chain links TRBV30 to TRBJ2-3, with TRBD2 matching 11 bases. Per the germline V gene, CDR1 is GTSNPN and CDR2 is SVGIG (reference sequence). Trimming took 4 bases from V and 3 from J; bases not matched to a gene: 6. CDR3 size: 15 residues. CDR3 sequence (DNA): TGTGCCTGGACGTTTAGCGGGGGGGCAACAGATACGCAGTATTTT. It codes for CAWTFSGGATDTQYF.

The J gene is TRBJ1-6, the V gene TRBV12-3 or TRBV12-4, with D perhaps TRBD1 (6 bases). The V end was cut by 4 bases, the J end by 8 bases, with 9 bases between. CDR3 length: 13 residues. CDR3 region: CASSSAGDSPLHF. The CDR3 nucleotides read TGTGCCAGCAGTTCGGCAGGGGATTCACCCCTCCACTTT.

The chain links TRBV3-1 (or the pseudogene TRBV3-2) to TRBJ2-7, with 12 bases matching TRBD2. The CDR3 is 14 amino acids. Germline assignment: CDR1 LGHDT and CDR2 YNNKEL (reference sequence). The V and J ends lost 3 bases and 5 bases, in that order; junction bases with no gene match: 2. The CDR3 DNA reads as TGTGCCAGCAGCCAGAGGACTAGCGGGGACGAGCAGTACTTC. Its protein product is CASSQRTSGDEQYF.

V is TRBV30 and J is TRBJ2-7; possibly TRBD1 for D (6 bases). V shed 0 bases and J shed 7 bases, with 19 bases lying between them. Germline assignment: CDR1 GTSNPN and CDR2 SVGIG (reference sequence). This CDR3 has 15 amino acids. In nucleotides, the CDR3 is TGTGCCTGGAGTGTGGGGGCAGGGGCGGCCTTGGAGCAGTACTTC. Residues: CAWSVGAGAALEQYF.

V usage is TRBV11-2 and J usage is TRBJ1-6, with D unresolved. CDR3 length: 14 residues. V lost 5 bases and J lost 5, with 10 bases in between. From germline, CDR1 is SGHAT and CDR2 FQNNGV. CDR3: CASSPRADNSPLHF. The CDR3 nucleotides are TGTGCCAGCAGCCCGCGAGCTGATAATTCACCCCTCCACTTT.

To note about this clone: The same CDR3 can be traced to other DNA sequences in this sample. This chain links TRBV5-1 with TRBJ2-1; D might be TRBD1 (5 bases). The CDR3 sequence is 15 residues long. Trimming cost V 0 bases and J 2 bases, with 9 bases left between them. Looked up from germline, CDR1 is SGHRS and CDR2 is YFSETQ. Here the CDR3 reads CASSLVEGAYNEQFF. CDR3 DNA sequence: TGCGCCAGCAGCTTGGTGGAAGGGGCCTACAATGAGCAGTTCTTC.

The V and J genes are TRBV6-6 and TRBJ2-3, with 10 bases that match TRBD2. This CDR3 is 15 amino acids long. Germline V CDR1 and CDR2: MNHNY, SVGAGI (reference sequence). V lost 5 bases and J lost 9; bases outside the gene matches: 11. In DNA, the CDR3 is TGTGCCAGCAGTAGAACCAGCGGGGGGGCCGAGACGCAGTATTTT. Its protein is CASSRTSGGAETQYF.

The chain carries TRBV7-3 and TRBJ2-3, with 12 nucleotides matching TRBD2. The germline gives CDR1 SGHTA, CDR2 FQGTGA. J was trimmed by 5 bases and V by 4 bases; bases with no gene match: 7. The CDR3 runs 16 residues. The CDR3 nucleotides read TGTGCCAGCAGCTCCACTAGCGGGGGGCCAATAGATACGCAGTATTTT. Protein: CASSSTSGGPIDTQYF. Full variable domain (outside the CDR3, taken from reference TRBV7-3 and TRBJ2-3): GAGVSQTPSNKVTEKGKYVELRCDPISGHTALYWYRQSLGQGPEFLIYFQGTGAADDSGLPNDRFFAVRPEGSVSTLKIQRTERGDSAVYLCASSSTSGGPIDTQYFGPGTRLTVL.

The chain is built from TRBV19 and TRBJ1-5; D uncertain. CDR3 length: 15 amino acids. The germline V gene encodes CDR1 LNHDA and CDR2 SQIVND (reference sequence). Trimming shortened V by 2 bases and J by 3 bases, and 11 bases separated the two germline ends. The CDR3 protein is CASSITTAANQPQHF. The CDR3 DNA follows: TGTGCCAGTAGTATAACTACGGCCGCCAATCAGCCCCAGCATTTT.

The V gene is TRBV3-1 (or the pseudogene TRBV3-2), the J gene TRBJ2-1, with 7 bases lining up with TRBD2. Germline assignment: CDR1 LGHDT and CDR2 YNNKEL (reference sequence). V lost 6 bases to trimming and J lost 9 bases; unmatched junction nucleotides: 8. CDR3 size: 13 residues. The CDR3 DNA reads as TGTGCCAGCAGAACGAATGCGGGGGTTGAGCAGTTCTTC. Amino acid sequence: CASRTNAGVEQFF.

The rearrangement uses TRBV6-2 or TRBV6-3 and TRBJ1-2; D is unclear. The length of the CDR3 is 16 residues. The germline CDR1 and CDR2 sequences are MNHEY and SVGEGT. V was trimmed by 4 bases and J by 2 bases, leaving 17 bases between them. Here the CDR3 reads CASSLSRFPINYGYTF. The DNA of the CDR3 is TGTGCCAGCAGTTTGAGCAGGTTCCCCATCAACTATGGCTACACCTTC.

The CDR3 loop reads CASSYSGSQPQHF. CDR3 bases: TGCGCCAGCAGCTACTCGGGAAGTCAGCCCCAGCATTTT. The gene calls are TRBV4-1 and TRBJ1-5; no firm D call. Germline-derived CDR1 and CDR2 are MGHRA and YSYEKL. The CDR3 is 13 amino acids. V gave up 5 bases and J gave up 6 bases, with 11 bases separating them.

In regard to this clone: One end of the junction fails to match germline, which may point to a read error. The rearrangement links TRBV12-3 or TRBV12-4 to TRBJ2-5; 8 bases map to TRBD1. The CDR3 spans 13 residues. The CDR3 DNA follows: TGTGCCAGCAATACAGGGGGTATGGCAGTTCTACACTTC. Its protein is CASNTGGMAVLHF.

The V gene is TRBV15, the J gene TRBJ1-1, with D unclear. The CDR3 is made up of 14 amino acids. With 1 base removed from V and 5 bases from J, the gap between germline ends came to 11 bases. Germline V gene lookup returns CDR1 LNHNV and CDR2 YYDKDF (reference sequence). The CDR3 reads CATSRVGDSTEAFF. In nucleotides, the CDR3 is TGTGCCACCAGCAGAGTCGGGGATAGTACTGAAGCTTTCTTT.

This clone has only one observation. The chain carries TRBV6-4 and TRBJ1-2, with D maybe TRBD1 (5 bases). The CDR3 sequence is 13 residues long. The V end lost 5 bases, the J end lost 4 bases, and 11 bases lay between the germline ends. CDR1 MRHNA and CDR2 SNTAGT come from the germline V gene. The DNA for the CDR3 is TGTGCCAGCAGTCTGTCAGGGTCCTATGGCTACACCTTC. Encoded protein: CASSLSGSYGYTF.

This clone appeared once. The V and J genes are TRBV5-1 and TRBJ2-3; unclear D gene. Deletions cut 0 bases from V and 0 bases from J, with 5 bases between. The CDR3 loop spans 14 amino acids. Germline CDR1 and CDR2: SGHRS and YFSETQ. The CDR3, as DNA: TGCGCCAGCAGCTTGGCTACGAGCACAGATACGCAGTATTTT. Protein product: CASSLATSTDTQYF.

The chain carries TRBV7-2 and TRBJ2-7; 7 bases map to TRBD1. Looked up from germline, CDR1 is SGHTA and CDR2 is FQGNSA. The CDR3 sequence is 14 residues long. The ends lost 3 bases at V and 3 bases at J; junction bases unmatched: 5. The CDR3 is CASSFSRDSYEQYF. The DNA for the CDR3 is TGTGCCAGCAGCTTCTCCCGGGACAGCTACGAGCAGTACTTC.

The chain employs TRBV5-5 and TRBJ1-4, with TRBD1 matching over 8 bases. Germline V gene lookup returns CDR1 SGHKS and CDR2 YYEKEE (reference sequence). After removal of 4 bases from V and 5 bases from J, the junction contained 7 bases not matched to a gene. The CDR3 runs to 15 residues. CDR3 coding DNA: TGTGCCAGCAGCCTGAGACAGGGGTTAAATGAAAAACTGTTTTTT. This codes for CASSLRQGLNEKLFF.

This chain uses TRBV7-9 with TRBJ2-2, with no clear D. Trimming took off 5 bases at V and 10 bases at J, with 11 bases between the two ends. The CDR3 loop spans 12 amino acids. The germline V gene has CDR1 SEHNR and CDR2 FQNEAQ (reference sequence). The CDR3 DNA is TGTGCCAGCAGCACCGGAACTAAGGAGCTGTTTTTT. Encoded protein: CASSTGTKELFF.

This rearrangement joins TRBV5-1 to TRBJ1-2; TRBD1 is a possible D gene (5 bases). This CDR3 comprises 16 residues. Trimming took 4 bases from V and 5 from J, leaving 21 bases between them. CDR1 and CDR2 (germline): SGHRS, YFSETQ. The CDR3 coding sequence is TGCGCCAGCAGCCCACCCCAGGGCTATACCGAGTATGGCTACACCTTC. This sequence encodes CASSPPQGYTEYGYTF. Based on the CDR3 plus reference TRBV5-1 and TRBJ1-2, the full variable domain is KAGVTQTPRYLIKTRGQQVTLSCSPISGHRSVSWYQQTPGQGLQFLFEYFSETQRNKGNFPGRFSGRQFSNSRSEMNVSTLELGDSALYLCASSPPQGYTEYGYTFGSGTRLTVV.

Details on this clone: The sample has other DNA sequences that encode this CDR3 too. V and J are TRBV30 and TRBJ1-3; D not certain. V was trimmed by 2 bases and J by 0 bases, leaving 8 bases between them. CDR3 length: 14 residues. The germline gives CDR1 GTSNPN, CDR2 SVGIG (reference sequence). CDR3 coding DNA: TGTGCCTGGAGTTACGGGGACTCTGGAAACACCATATATTTT. This translates into CAWSYGDSGNTIYF.

V gene TRBV3-1 (or the pseudogene TRBV3-2) combines with J gene TRBJ2-7; D remains unclear. CDR3 length equals 13 residues. V was cut by 2 bases and J by 2 bases, with 7 bases left in between. Germline V gene sequence: CDR1 LGHDT, CDR2 YNNKEL (reference sequence). CDR3 in amino acids: CASSQYGAYEQYF. CDR3 sequence (DNA): TGTGCCAGCAGCCAATACGGAGCCTACGAGCAGTACTTC.

This clone was detected a few times. V and J are TRBV27 and TRBJ1-2; 7 bases fit TRBD1. V lost 6 bases, J lost 1 base, and 8 bases stayed unmatched. The CDR3 extends over 15 amino acids. The germline CDR1 and CDR2 sequences are MNHEY and SMNVEV (reference sequence). DNA for the CDR3: TGTGCCAGCAGAGAAGACAGGGACCTTAACTATGGCTACACCTTC. It yields the protein CASREDRDLNYGYTF.

The gene calls are TRBV10-2 and TRBJ2-1; 11 bases align to TRBD2. The length of the CDR3 is 14 residues. With 6 bases clipped from V and 9 bases from J, the junction kept 7 bases outside the gene matches. CDR1 is WSHSY, CDR2 SAAADI, per germline. CDR3 nucleotide sequence: TGCGCCAGCAGCTTAGCGGGGGGGCGTACTGAGCAGTTCTTC. Amino acid sequence: CASSLAGGRTEQFF.

The chain joins TRBV9 to TRBJ2-5; 7 nucleotides align to TRBD1. This CDR3 region has 13 residues. Per the germline V gene, CDR1 is SGDLS and CDR2 is YYNGEE. Germline trimming cut 3 bases from V and 5 bases from J; bases unmatched to any gene: 4. This chain's CDR3 is CASSGGQTETQYF. The CDR3 coding sequence is TGTGCCAGCAGCGGGGGACAGACGGAGACCCAGTACTTC. The complete variable domain, with remaining parts taken from reference TRBV9 and TRBJ2-5, reads DSGVTQTPKHLITATGQRVTLRCSPRSGDLSVYWYQQSLDQGLQFLIQYYNGEERAKGNILERFSAQQFPDLHSELNLSSLELGDSALYFCASSGGQTETQYFGPGTRLLVL.

This clone turned up a few times. This chain joins TRBV19 and TRBJ2-7; 10 bases align to TRBD1. There are 17 residues in the CDR3. V shed 7 bases, J shed 3 bases, and the junction held 15 bases outside the gene matches. Germline V gene sequence: CDR1 LNHDA, CDR2 SQIVND (reference sequence). DNA of the CDR3: TGTGCCAGTAAAGGGTCGACAAGTTGGGACAGGGGCTACGAGCAGTACTTC. Protein: CASKGSTSWDRGYEQYF.

This clone was recorded a few times. This chain uses TRBV6-1 with TRBJ2-2; 8 bases align to TRBD1. J gave up 4 bases and V 1 base, and 8 bases lay outside the gene matches. The CDR3 is made up of 17 amino acids. The germline V gene has CDR1 MNHNS and CDR2 SASEGT. CDR3 DNA sequence: TGTGCCAGCAGTGAAGGATCGGGAACAGGGGGCACCGGGGAGCTGTTTTTT. This sequence encodes CASSEGSGTGGTGELFF.

The chain uses TRBV11-1 and TRBJ1-2; D perhaps matches TRBD1 (5 bases). This CDR3 spans 14 amino acids. The V gene's germline CDR1 is SGHAT and CDR2 FQDESV (reference sequence). Deletions cut 2 bases from V and 6 bases from J, with 13 bases between. This CDR3 is CASSLFQGGHGYTF. CDR3 nucleotides: TGTGCCAGCAGCTTATTTCAGGGAGGACATGGCTACACCTTC. Together with reference TRBV11-1 and TRBJ1-2, the CDR3 gives the full variable domain: EAEVAQSPRYKITEKSQAVAFWCDPISGHATLYWYRQILGQGPELLVQFQDESVVDDSQLPKDRFSAERLKGVDSTLKIQPAELGDSAMYLCASSLFQGGHGYTFGSGTRLTVV.

The chain uses TRBV14 and TRBJ2-7, with 7 bases aligning to TRBD2. The junction had 10 bases not matched to a gene; V was cut back by 2 bases and J by 6 bases. CDR1 SGHDN and CDR2 FVKESK come from the germline V gene. The CDR3 sequence is 15 residues long. The CDR3 bases are TGTGCCAGCAGCCAATATCGACTAGCTCTCCGCGAGCAGTACTTC. Protein: CASSQYRLALREQYF.